The entry below describes one TCR beta chain. The sample is drawn from a study of blood T cell repertoires in COVID-19. Assay: immunoSEQ multiplex PCR; the TCRdb copy retains only in-frame clones and omits some. The sample contains over 100,000 clones, approximately 84% of which appear only once. J gave up 0 bases and V 6 bases, and 11 bases lay outside the gene matches. The CDR3 length is 17 residues. Germline V gene lookup returns CDR1 MDHEN and CDR2 SYDVKM. This clonotype was sampled from a man aged 55 to 70 with acute or convalescent COVID-19. This chain connects TRBV28 to TRBJ1-5; 7 positions agree with TRBD1. Material: peripheral blood. In nucleotides, the CDR3 is TGTGCCAGCAGACCTCAGACAGGGTATGTTAGCAATCAGCCCCAGCATTTT. This codes for CASRPQTGYVSNQPQHF.